These T cell receptor beta chains were read from a single sample in a study of T cells in Graves' hyperthyroidism and ophthalmopathy. A single record per CDR3 protein comes from TCRdb applying MiXCR to the multiplex PCR reads. The profile shows fewer than 400,000 distinct CDR3 sequences, around an eighth of them singletons. The sample consisted of blood. These receptors came from a man over 45 with Graves' ophthalmopathy. Both conserved end residues are trimmed from each CDR3. A D gene is named only where the DNA matches it firmly.

v_gene	j_gene	d_gene	CDR3aa
TRBV29-1	TRBJ2-1	.	SVELWGAVRGPRWTNEQF
TRBV12-3/TRBV12-4	TRBJ2-7	TRBD1	ASSLAQGALYEQY
TRBV7-8	TRBJ2-1	.	ASSHFAAVSDNEQF
TRBV20-1	TRBJ2-1	.	SARPVSKLYNEQF
TRBV12-3/TRBV12-4	TRBJ1-5	.	ASSLKKGVINQPQH
TRBV19	TRBJ1-6	TRBD1	ASRAGQPNSPLH
TRBV6-1	TRBJ2-6	.	ATAVSGANVLT
TRBV2	TRBJ2-5	TRBD2	ASSERASGRTLQETQY
TRBV5-8	TRBJ2-3	.	ASSLGGQNTDTQY
TRBV7-2	TRBJ2-1	TRBD2	ASTLVPSGSRNANEQF
TRBV20-1	TRBJ2-1	TRBD2	SAQGIIAGRGDEQF
TRBV9	TRBJ2-1	TRBD2	ASSLRAGGGNNEQF
TRBV13	TRBJ2-5	.	ASSGNQETQY
TRBV7-9	TRBJ1-1	.	ASSFDGTRGTEAF
TRBV12-3/TRBV12-4	TRBJ2-3	TRBD2	ASSSLAGGLTDTQY
TRBV5-1	TRBJ2-2	.	ASSRENGELF
TRBV20-1	TRBJ2-5	.	SARDLEIQETQY
TRBV20-1	TRBJ1-4	.	SANGPSKLF
TRBV5-1	TRBJ2-6	.	ASRERDRLISGANVLT
TRBV5-4	TRBJ1-6	.	ASSLWGLNSPLH
TRBV19	TRBJ2-1	.	ASRKRAAYNEQF
TRBV20-1	TRBJ2-5	TRBD2	SARDLAGGPETQY
TRBV4-1	TRBJ2-7	TRBD2	ASSRGLAATYEQY
TRBV2	TRBJ2-6	.	ASSASISGANVLT
TRBV20-1	TRBJ2-1	.	SARPRRVARSYNEQF
TRBV19	TRBJ2-7	.	ASSPSTYEQY
TRBV18	TRBJ2-7	.	ASSPPMGDEQY
TRBV29-1	TRBJ2-7	.	SVVGESYEQY
TRBV12-3/TRBV12-4	TRBJ2-7	TRBD1	ASSFRGSISYEQY
TRBV19	TRBJ2-1	.	ASSIVFTRERVDEQF
TRBV3-1	TRBJ2-1	.	ASSQEGWGAHEQF
TRBV20-1	TRBJ2-3	.	SATPTSSADTQY
TRBV19	TRBJ1-1	.	ASIVNTEAF
TRBV4-1	TRBJ2-3	TRBD2	ASSRPGTSGSADTQY
TRBV3-1	TRBJ2-3	TRBD2	ASSQRAGAGTDTQY
TRBV3-1	TRBJ2-7	.	ASSLGQGVSSKQY
TRBV24-1	TRBJ1-1	.	ATSDAFRTALARNTEAF
TRBV13	TRBJ2-1	TRBD2	ASSSLAGGFIKSSYNEQF
TRBV27	TRBJ1-1	TRBD1	ASSLSGRQGRNTEAF
TRBV20-1	TRBJ1-2	.	SARGQGPEYSYT
TRBV3-1	TRBJ2-1	TRBD1	ASSPTGVSYNEQF
TRBV12-3/TRBV12-4	TRBJ2-7	.	ASSLEASYEQY
TRBV19	TRBJ1-2	.	ASSMKQGWDGYT
TRBV29-1	TRBJ2-3	.	SVELASGAVTDTQY
TRBV27	TRBJ2-7	TRBD1	ASSRQSGTAYEQY
TRBV28	TRBJ1-2	.	ASSWTSGGAGPRHYGYT
TRBV5-4	TRBJ2-1	.	ASSLTSLNEQF
TRBV19	TRBJ2-1	TRBD1	ASSKGASSYNEQF
TRBV14	TRBJ2-1	.	ASSQDVSKQF
TRBV11-3	TRBJ2-2	.	ASSLYTNTGELF